This TCR beta chain came from a study of human T cells and chemical hapten exposure. Each CDR3 protein is one row after TCRdb ran MiXCR on the RACE reads. This sample carries approximately 90,000 distinct CDR3 sequences, 8.5% of them seen once, and the ten largest clones take 2.5% to 3%. This sample's time point: pre-sensitization, week 0. Treatment: therapeutic diphenylcyclopropenone sensitization with weekly scalp DPC. This clonotype occurred a few times. The CDR3 is 19 amino acids. Germline V gene lookup returns CDR1 MGHRA and CDR2 YSYEKL. Between the trimmed V and J ends, which lost 0 bases and 5 bases, there was a span of 25 bases.

This material consisted of whole blood, taken in connection with sensitization to the hapten diphenylcyclopropenone (DPC). The chain recombines TRBV4-1 with TRBJ1-2; D is possibly TRBD1 (5 bases). The clonotype was recovered from a man aged 35 to 55 with alopecia areata. Some clones in this sample may be carry-over from other donors' samples. CDR3 amino acids: CASSQDPTISLGRKYGYTF. CDR3 sequence (DNA): TGCGCCAGCAGCCAAGATCCCACAATCTCCCTGGGACGGAAGTATGGCTACACCTTC.